Below, 30 T cell receptor beta chains from the same sample are listed, as sequenced in a study of CD8+CD57+ T cells in acquired aplastic anemia. Genomic DNA provided the template from which TCR beta VDJ and CDR3 profiles were obtained. Via MiXCR, TCRdb re-called the reads, giving one row per CDR3 protein. This sample has hundreds of thousands of distinct CDR3 sequences, with 60% to 80% found just once. What was sequenced was sorted CD4+, CD8+, or CD8+CD57+ T cells (not recorded which) from PBMCs. Every receptor here comes from a human donor in good health, serving as a control.

This clonotype occurred once. V usage is TRBV20-1 and J usage is TRBJ2-5; D possibly corresponds to TRBD2 (8 bases). The CDR3 contains 13 residues. Deletions cut 3 bases from V and 7 bases from J, with 15 bases between. Per the germline V gene, CDR1 is DFQATT and CDR2 is SNEGSKA (reference sequence). The CDR3 coding sequence is TGCAGTGCTAGCGGGGGGGGGACAGCGACCCAGTACTTC. Translating it yields CSASGGGTATQYF.

About this clonotype itself: Since no conserved phenylalanine or tryptophan closes the CDR3, a read error is the likely cause. It is unclear where the CDR3 begins or ends on the DNA, so no DNA is shown, and the CDR3 is as TCRdb lists it. The rearrangement joins TRBV7-2 to TRBJ2-7. The CDR3 is 13 amino acids long, termini counted. The germline V gene encodes CDR1 SGHTA and CDR2 FQGNSA. CDR3 sequence reads: CASSLVGSYEQHH.

As concerns this clonotype: A read error may produce the germline difference seen at one junction end. This chain connects TRBV5-1 to TRBJ1-3, with D unresolved. The germline V gene encodes CDR1 SGHRS and CDR2 YFSETQ. The CDR3 consists of 13 residues. CDR3 residues: CASSLGVGGYIYF. CDR3 sequence (DNA): TGTGCCAGCAGCTTGGGTGTTGGAGGCTACATATATTTT.

Regarding this clonotype: Relative to the germline gene, one junction end is altered; a read error may explain this. The J gene is TRBJ2-1, the V gene TRBV7-2; 7 bases fit TRBD2. Germline lookup yields CDR1 SGHTA and CDR2 FQGNSA. The CDR3 spans 14 residues. The CDR3 reads CASSLDGRESKQTF. CDR3 coding DNA: TGTGCCAGCAGCTTGGATGGGCGGGAGAGTAAGCAGACCTTC.

A word on this clonotype: The DNA is omitted, as the CDR3 cannot be located on it reliably, and the CDR3 follows TCRdb's listing. The chain has TRBV7-4 and TRBJ2-1; TRBD1, the table's D call, lacks a check against the DNA. The CDR3 region is 16 residues in length, termini included. In germline, CDR1 is SGHVT, CDR2 SQSDAQ. CDR3 amino acids: CASSVRTGTQYFGQFF.

This chain connects TRBV20-1 to TRBJ1-1; D remains unclear. V lost 3 bases, J lost 12 bases, and 17 bases lay in between. The germline gives CDR1 DFQATT, CDR2 SNEGSKA (reference sequence). The CDR3 length is 12 residues. As DNA, the CDR3 is TGCAGTGCTAGTGGTGCAAGTACGTCTCCTTTCTTT. This encodes CSASGASTSPFF.

Regarding this clonotype: The junction shows a germline mismatch at one end, possibly a read error. This chain links TRBV11-3 with TRBJ1-2; 8 bases fit TRBD1. Germline CDR1 reads SGHNT; CDR2 reads YENEEA. This CDR3 has 18 residues. In DNA, the CDR3 is TGCGCCAGCAGCCAAGATCCAGGGGGCGAATCAGCTAAGGATGGCTACACCTTC. It translates to CASSQDPGGESAKDGYTF. Together with reference TRBV11-3 and TRBJ1-2, the CDR3 gives the full variable domain: EAGVVQSPRYKIIEKKQPVAFWCNPISGHNTLYWYLQNLGQGPELLIRYENEEAVDDSQLPKDRFSAERLKGVDSTLKIQPAELGDSAVYLCASSQDPGGESAKDGYTFGSGTRLTVV.

This chain uses TRBV13 with TRBJ1-5, with a tentative D call TRBD1 (5 bases). V lost 9 bases and J 11 bases, leaving 17 bases between the germline ends. The germline CDR1 and CDR2 sequences are PRHDT and FYEKMQ (reference sequence). The CDR3 runs to 12 residues. The CDR3 DNA sequence: TGTGCCAGAACGGAACCTCAGGGAGCCCAGCATTTT. Translating gives CARTEPQGAQHF.

The chain joins TRBV5-8 to TRBJ2-2; D call uncertain. The germline V and J ends were trimmed by 3 bases and 4 bases, with 13 bases remaining between them. In germline, CDR1 is SGHTS, CDR2 YDEGEE. CDR3 size: 15 residues. CDR3 region: CASSSPRRPTGELFF. CDR3 DNA: TGTGCCAGCAGCTCGCCAAGGCGCCCCACCGGGGAGCTGTTTTTT.

The chain joins TRBV7-2 to TRBJ1-2, with D uncertain. The ends were cut back, 5 bases at V and 6 bases at J, with 25 bases in the middle. The CDR3 is 17 residues long. Looked up from germline, CDR1 is SGHTA and CDR2 is FQGNSA. CDR3 protein: CASSPYSYTGELHGYTF. CDR3 nucleotide sequence: TGTGCCAGCAGCCCCTACAGTTACACCGGGGAGCTGCATGGCTACACCTTC. Filled out from reference TRBV7-2 and TRBJ1-2, the complete variable domain reads GAGVSQSPSNKVTEKGKDVELRCDPISGHTALYWYRQSLGQGLEFLIYFQGNSAPDKSGLPSDRFSAERTGGSVSTLTIQRTQQEDSAVYLCASSPYSYTGELHGYTFGSGTRLTVV.

The chain recombines TRBV7-9 with TRBJ1-2; 7 bases fit TRBD1. CDR1 and CDR2 from the germline V gene are SEHNR and FQNEAQ (reference sequence). The CDR3 spans 15 residues. Unmatched junction bases numbered 9, after V lost 4 bases and J lost 4 bases. Here the CDR3 reads CASSSGQPRRYGYTF. In DNA, the CDR3 is TGTGCCAGCAGCTCGGGACAGCCCCGCCGCTATGGCTACACCTTC.

As to this clonotype: It is likely a read error, because the conserved phenylalanine at the end of the CDR3 is missing. The gene calls are TRBV29-1 and TRBJ1-4; the D gene is possibly TRBD1 (5 bases). This CDR3 spans 15 amino acids. V dropped 4 bases and J dropped 6 bases, with 18 bases sitting between them. Germline V gives CDR1 SQVTM, CDR2 ANQGSEA. The CDR3 nucleotides are TGCAGCGTTGCCTCAGTGGGGCGGATTTATGAAAAACTGTTTCTT. Its protein is CSVASVGRIYEKLFL.

Worth noting for this clonotype: Likely a read error: the CDR3 ends without its conserved phenylalanine or tryptophan. Because the CDR3's place on the DNA is in doubt, the DNA is left out and the CDR3 is given as listed by TCRdb. This CDR3 is CASRRHGRDTEYV. The chain combines TRBV9 with TRBJ2-3. Germline values: CDR1 SGDLS, CDR2 YYNGEE. 13 amino acids form the CDR3, both terminal residues included.

This clonotype appeared once. With a much larger clone just one base away, this may be a read error. The rearrangement joins TRBV12-3 or TRBV12-4 to TRBJ1-6, with 10 bases that match TRBD1. The CDR3 has 15 residues. The CDR3 sequence is CAGSDRGPYNSPLHF. The CDR3 DNA reads as TGTGCCGGCAGTGACAGGGGGCCGTATAATTCACCCCTCCACTTT.

For this clonotype: A junction boundary mismatches the germline segment, possibly from a read error. The chain employs TRBV10-1 and TRBJ2-7; D possibly corresponds to TRBD1 (6 bases). This CDR3 region has 16 residues. Germline V lookup: CDR1 WNHNN, CDR2 SYGVQD (reference sequence). CDR3 amino acids: CASSKTSGESFNERYF. CDR3 sequence (DNA): TGCGCCAGCAGCAAAACATCAGGGGAATCCTTTAACGAGCGGTATTTC.

J is TRBJ2-7 and V is TRBV4-3, with TRBD2 identical over 7 bases. Unmatched junction bases numbered 2, after V lost 2 bases and J lost 4 bases. The CDR3 has 13 amino acids. CDR1 is LGHNA and CDR2 is YSLEER in the germline V gene. For the CDR3, the DNA is TGCGCCAGCAGCCAACCCGGGGGGTACGAGCAGTACTTC. Translated, it gives CASSQPGGYEQYF.

Points on this clonotype: Its ends do not fully match the called genes, so a read error is possible. This chain joins TRBV25-1 and TRBJ2-2; TRBD1 matches 9 bases. Germline CDR1 and CDR2: MGHDK and SYGVNS. This CDR3 comprises 16 residues. CDR3 sequence (DNA): TGTCCCAGCAGTGTCGGACAGGGGTATAACACCGGGGAGCTGTTTTTT. It yields the protein CPSSVGQGYNTGELFF.

V gene TRBV5-5 combines with J gene TRBJ2-3, with TRBD1 as a possible D gene (5 bases). The length of the CDR3 is 14 residues. CDR1 and CDR2 (germline): SGHKS, YYEKEE (reference sequence). V was trimmed by 4 bases and J by 8 bases, leaving 17 bases between them. CDR3 sequence reads: CASSPERGWVTQYF. CDR3 DNA: TGTGCCAGCAGCCCCGAAAGGGGATGGGTTACGCAGTATTTT.

V usage is TRBV20-1 and J usage is TRBJ1-6; weak D call: TRBD1 (6 bases). The CDR3 has 16 amino acids. Trimming took 4 bases from V and 1 from J, leaving 14 bases between them. Germline V gives CDR1 DFQATT, CDR2 SNEGSKA (reference sequence). CDR3 sequence (DNA): TGCAGTGCTATTCATGGGGGACAATCCTATAATTCACCCCTCCACTTT. Encoded protein: CSAIHGGQSYNSPLHF.

This chain links TRBV9 with TRBJ2-7; 8 bases are a match to TRBD2. The length of the CDR3 is 13 residues. Trimming removed 4 bases from V and 5 bases from J; junction bases left unmatched: 5. Germline-derived CDR1 and CDR2 are SGDLS and YYNGEE. The CDR3 coding sequence is TGTGCCAGCAGCTTGGGACTAGTGAACGAGCAGTACTTC. Protein sequence: CASSLGLVNEQYF.

Regarding this clonotype: This CDR3 fails to terminate in the conserved phenylalanine or tryptophan, so it likely reflects a read error. The DNA is left out, because the CDR3 cannot be placed on it with certainty; the CDR3 is given as TCRdb lists it. This chain joins TRBV9 and TRBJ1-1; the D call of TRBD1 is as the table states it, not checked on the DNA. The germline gives CDR1 SGDLS, CDR2 YYNGEE. The length of the CDR3 is 9 amino acids, counting both ends. The CDR3 here is CASSVEGFS.

For this clonotype: Mismatch with germline at one junction end may stem from a read error. The V and J genes are TRBV2 and TRBJ2-7; perhaps TRBD2 as D (7 bases). The CDR3 has 14 residues. CDR1 and CDR2 (germline): SNHLY, FYNNEI. The DNA for the CDR3 is TGCGCCAGCAGCTTGGGGGGGGCGATCAACGAGCAGTACTTC. The encoded protein is CASSLGGAINEQYF.

This clonotype was recorded only once. A single base separates this from a much larger clone, so it may be a read error. J is TRBJ2-6 and V is TRBV3-2; the listed D gene, TRBD1, was not tested against the DNA. TRBV3-2 is tagged as a pseudogene. This CDR3 contains 17 residues. The CDR3 region is CASSPRLGPGGANVLTF. The CDR3 DNA sequence: TGTGCCAGCAGCCCGAGGCTCGGGCCGGGGGGGGCCAACGTCCTGACTTTC.

Points on this clonotype: The germline gene is not matched at one end of the junction; a read error may be the cause. V and J are TRBV5-1 and TRBJ2-5, with TRBD1 as a possible D gene (6 bases). The CDR3 length is 11 residues. Per germline, CDR1 SGHRS and CDR2 YFSETQ. For the CDR3, the DNA is TGCGCCAGCAGCTTGACAGGGACGAAGTCCTTC. Translated, it gives CASSLTGTKSF.

The chain carries TRBV19 and TRBJ1-6, with 11 bases fitting TRBD1. Germline CDR1 reads LNHDA; CDR2 reads SQIVND (reference sequence). This CDR3 contains 16 residues. The V segment lost 9 bases and the J segment 5 bases; nucleotides outside the gene matches: 9. CDR3 residues: CASNLPGQGDNSPLHF. CDR3 nucleotides: TGTGCCAGCAATTTACCGGGACAGGGGGATAATTCACCCCTCCACTTT.

The CDR3 reads CASIFGPAAGNTEAFF. CDR3 nucleotide sequence: TGTGCCAGCATCTTTGGACCGGCGGCAGGGAACACTGAAGCTTTCTTT. This sequence joins TRBV7-2 and TRBJ1-1, with D unclear. V gave up 7 bases and J gave up 1 base, with 19 bases separating them. Germline loops: CDR1 SGHTA, CDR2 FQGNSA. The CDR3 sequence is 16 residues long. The full variable domain, in which reference TRBV7-2 and TRBJ1-1 provide the parts outside the CDR3, is GAGVSQSPSNKVTEKGKDVELRCDPISGHTALYWYRQSLGQGLEFLIYFQGNSAPDKSGLPSDRFSAERTGGSVSTLTIQRTQQEDSAVYLCASIFGPAAGNTEAFFGQGTRLTVV.

Notes on this clonotype: Mismatch with germline at one junction end may stem from a read error. The chain is built from TRBV7-3 and TRBJ1-4; D is possibly TRBD1 (5 bases). This CDR3 is built from 16 residues. Germline lookup yields CDR1 SGHTA and CDR2 FQGTGA. In nucleotides, the CDR3 is TGTGCCAGCAGCCGTCGGGCCCCAGTGACAGATGAAATACTGTCTTTT. Amino acid sequence: CASSRRAPVTDEILSF.

This chain connects TRBV7-2 to TRBJ2-5; 7 positions match TRBD2. Germline CDR1 and CDR2: SGHTA and FQGNSA. V was clipped by 5 bases and J by 5 bases; unmatched bases: 14. There are 16 residues in the CDR3. CDR3 loop: CASSPSGAGVRETQYF. DNA of the CDR3: TGTGCCAGCAGCCCTAGTGGGGCGGGGGTGCGGGAGACCCAGTACTTC.

Written as DNA, the CDR3 is TGTGCCAGCAGTGGTGGGACTGACGACGAGCACCACTACTTC. It encodes CASSGGTDDEHHYF. The chain links TRBV2 to TRBJ2-5; TRBD2 might be the D (6 bases). Per germline, CDR1 SNHLY and CDR2 FYNNEI. V dropped 4 bases and J dropped 14 bases, with 23 bases sitting between them. The CDR3 is 14 residues long.

This clonotype occurred once. One end of the junction is discordant with germline, which a read error may explain. V usage is TRBV7-3 and J usage is TRBJ2-3; TRBD2 aligns across 7 bases. Looked up from germline, CDR1 is SGHTA and CDR2 is FQGTGA. The CDR3 has 14 residues. The CDR3 reads CASSASAGAGDTHF. DNA for the CDR3: TGTGCCAGCAGTGCCTCGGCGGGAGCGGGTGATACGCATTTT.